The 27 T cell receptor beta chains presented below share a single source sample, sequenced in a study of T cell responses to AZD1222 COVID-19 vaccine. Generated by immunoSEQ multiplex PCR, the TCRdb table keeps only in-frame clones and is missing some. The data hold 150,000 to 200,000 clones, with 94% observed a single time. Specimen: peripheral blood, collected 28 days after the second AZD1222 dose. The receptors originated from an adult who received the AZD1222 COVID-19 vaccine.

The V and J genes are TRBV5-1 and TRBJ2-5; 9 positions match TRBD1. Trimming cost V 3 bases and J 5 bases; bases outside gene matches: 14. Germline-derived CDR1 and CDR2 are SGHRS and YFSETQ. The CDR3 contains 17 residues. The CDR3 region has the DNA TGCGCCAGCAGCTCGCCACTGGACAGGGGATTGGAGGAGACCCAGTACTTC. Translated, it gives CASSSPLDRGLEETQYF.

The chain employs TRBV5-4 and TRBJ1-1; perhaps TRBD1 as D (5 bases). Germline loops: CDR1 SGHNT, CDR2 YYREEE (reference sequence). Trimming removed 1 base at V and 0 bases at J, with 7 bases between. The CDR3 has 14 amino acids. CDR3 in DNA: TGTGCCAGCAGCTTGCGACAGCTGAACACTGAAGCTTTCTTT. Translated: CASSLRQLNTEAFF.

V is TRBV30 and J is TRBJ1-5; D remains ambiguous. The V and J ends lost 0 bases and 0 bases respectively, with 9 bases between them. This CDR3 contains 15 residues. Germline CDR1 GTSNPN, CDR2 SVGIG (reference sequence). The DNA of the CDR3 is TGTGCCTGGAGTGTTAATTCCATTAGCAATCAGCCCCAGCATTTT. Amino acids: CAWSVNSISNQPQHF.

This chain links TRBV7-9 with TRBJ2-3; 7 nucleotides align to TRBD2. The germline V gene has CDR1 SEHNR and CDR2 FQNEAQ (reference sequence). The CDR3 spans 13 residues. V gave up 7 bases and J gave up 2 bases; unmatched junction bases: 3. CDR3 protein: CASKGTNTDTQYF. The CDR3 bases are TGTGCCAGCAAGGGGACTAACACAGATACGCAGTATTTT.

V is TRBV13 and J is TRBJ1-5; maybe TRBD1 (6 bases). CDR3 length equals 15 residues. The V gene's germline CDR1 is PRHDT and CDR2 FYEKMQ (reference sequence). V lost 0 bases to trimming and J lost 7 bases, with 13 bases between them. The CDR3 here is CASSLGRAGVQPQHF. CDR3 DNA: TGTGCCAGCAGCTTAGGCCGGGCAGGGGTCCAGCCCCAGCATTTT. Full variable domain (rest looked up from reference TRBV13 and TRBJ1-5): AAGVIQSPRHLIKEKRETATLKCYPIPRHDTVYWYQQGPGQDPQFLISFYEKMQSDKGSIPDRFSAQQFSDYHSELNMSSLELGDSALYFCASSLGRAGVQPQHFGDGTRLSIL.

V gene TRBV18 combines with J gene TRBJ2-7; a possible D gene is TRBD1 (5 bases). With 1 base removed from V and 2 bases from J, the gap between germline ends came to 9 bases. The CDR3 has 14 amino acids. Germline V gene lookup returns CDR1 KGHSH and CDR2 LQKENI. The CDR3 region is CASSPQGSAYEQYF. The CDR3 region has the DNA TGTGCCAGCTCACCACAGGGGTCGGCCTACGAGCAGTACTTC. The variable domain in full, with the rest retrieved from reference TRBV18 and TRBJ2-7, is NAGVMQNPRHLVRRRGQEARLRCSPMKGHSHVYWYRQLPEEGLKFMVYLQKENIIDESGMPKERFSAEFPKEGPSILRIQQVVRGDSAAYFCASSPQGSAYEQYFGPGTRLTVT.

This clone appeared once. The chain recombines TRBV29-1 with TRBJ2-1; no firm D call. Deletions cut 3 bases from V and 4 bases from J, with 13 bases between. This CDR3 is built from 14 residues. From germline, CDR1 is SQVTM and CDR2 ANQGSEA. In DNA form, the CDR3 reads TGCAGCGTTGAGACCCGACTCACTTACAATGAGCAGTTCTTC. Amino acid sequence: CSVETRLTYNEQFF.

CDR3: CASSSQGWNTEAFF. The CDR3 DNA is TGTGCCAGCAGTTCACAGGGGTGGAACACTGAAGCTTTCTTT. The chain couples TRBV28 to TRBJ1-1; 7 nucleotides match TRBD1. Germline CDR1 reads MDHEN; CDR2 reads SYDVKM. The V gene end was trimmed by 4 bases and the J gene end by 1 base; junction bases not matched to a gene: 3. The CDR3 is 14 amino acids.

The V gene is TRBV7-8, the J gene TRBJ2-5; D is possibly TRBD1 (6 bases). V lost 5 bases to trimming and J lost 7 bases, with 8 bases between them. CDR1 is SGHVS, CDR2 FQNEAQ, per germline. The CDR3 totals 11 residues. CDR3 sequence (DNA): TGTGCCAGCAGCCAGGGGAGGACCCAGTACTTC. As protein: CASSQGRTQYF. Full variable domain (rest looked up from reference TRBV7-8 and TRBJ2-5): GAGVSQSPRYKVAKRGQDVALRCDPISGHVSLFWYQQALGQGPEFLTYFQNEAQLDKSGLPSDRFFAERPEGSVSTLKIQRTQQEDSAVYLCASSQGRTQYFGPGTRLLVL.

The chain combines TRBV12-3 or TRBV12-4 with TRBJ2-1; perhaps TRBD2 as D (6 bases). Trimming left V 7 bases short and J 10 bases short, with 11 bases between. The CDR3 is made up of 11 amino acids. Here the CDR3 reads CASNRGREQFF. CDR3 nucleotide sequence: TGTGCCAGCAACCGGGGGAGGGAGCAGTTCTTC.

The chain uses TRBV10-2 and TRBJ1-1; D gene ambiguous. V lost 8 bases, J lost 3 bases, and 13 bases lay in between. Germline lookup yields CDR1 WSHSY and CDR2 SAAADI. The CDR3 contains 13 residues. This CDR3 reads CASGEGRYTEAFF. CDR3 in DNA: TGCGCCAGCGGCGAAGGCCGGTACACTGAAGCTTTCTTT.

The chain has TRBV9 and TRBJ1-1, with D perhaps matching TRBD1 (5 bases). The germline V gene has CDR1 SGDLS and CDR2 YYNGEE. Trimming took 5 bases from V and 8 from J, leaving 13 bases between them. The CDR3 loop spans 12 amino acids. The CDR3 DNA is TGTGCCAGCAGGGCTGGGACGGGGGAAGCTTTCTTT. As protein: CASRAGTGEAFF.

The V and J genes are TRBV18 and TRBJ1-6, with a possible D match to TRBD1 (5 bases). This CDR3 has 16 amino acids. Per the germline V gene, CDR1 is KGHSH and CDR2 is LQKENI. V was trimmed by 3 bases and J by 5 bases, leaving 14 bases between them. The CDR3 here is CASSPTGTIDNSPLHF. The CDR3 DNA sequence: TGTGCCAGCTCACCCACCGGGACGATAGATAATTCACCCCTCCACTTT. The full variable domain, rest sourced from reference TRBV18 and TRBJ1-6, is NAGVMQNPRHLVRRRGQEARLRCSPMKGHSHVYWYRQLPEEGLKFMVYLQKENIIDESGMPKERFSAEFPKEGPSILRIQQVVRGDSAAYFCASSPTGTIDNSPLHFGNGTRLTVT.

This chain's CDR3 is CATSDRNFYTGELFF. In nucleotides, the CDR3 is TGTGCCACCAGTGATAGGAACTTTTACACCGGGGAGCTGTTTTTT. V usage is TRBV24-1 and J usage is TRBJ2-2; D is undetermined. Per the germline V gene, CDR1 is KGHDR and CDR2 is SFDVKD. The CDR3 has 15 residues. Trimming shortened V by 3 bases and J by 3 bases, and 10 bases separated the two germline ends.

The chain uses TRBV9 and TRBJ1-3; D gene uncertain. Deletions cut 0 bases from V and 1 base from J, with 11 bases between. CDR3 length equals 16 residues. The V gene's germline CDR1 is SGDLS and CDR2 YYNGEE. The CDR3 reads CASSVDSLDSGNTIYF. The CDR3 nucleotides read TGTGCCAGCAGCGTAGATAGTCTGGATTCTGGAAACACCATATATTTT.

This clone was counted a single time. This chain uses TRBV19 with TRBJ1-4, with D tentatively TRBD1 (6 bases). There are 14 residues in the CDR3. Trimming removed 4 bases from V and 7 bases from J, with 13 bases in between. From germline, CDR1 is LNHDA and CDR2 SQIVND (reference sequence). The CDR3 region is CASSSQGSSEKLFF. The CDR3 bases are TGTGCCAGTAGTAGTCAGGGGTCGAGTGAAAAACTGTTTTTT.

The genes are TRBV27 and TRBJ2-7; 9 bases are shared with TRBD2. The CDR3 runs to 14 residues. V lost 7 bases and J lost 6; bases outside the gene matches: 10. Germline V lookup: CDR1 MNHEY, CDR2 SMNVEV (reference sequence). CDR3 in amino acids: CASNGLAGQREQYF. The CDR3 nucleotides read TGTGCCAGCAACGGGCTAGCGGGACAGCGCGAGCAGTACTTC.

J is TRBJ1-4 and V is TRBV28; 9 bases fit TRBD1. The germline V gene has CDR1 MDHEN and CDR2 SYDVKM. There are 14 residues in the CDR3. Germline trimming cut 6 bases from V and 7 bases from J; bases unmatched to any gene: 6. CDR3 protein: CASRWGQGGEKLFF. CDR3 sequence (DNA): TGTGCCAGCAGATGGGGACAGGGTGGTGAAAAACTGTTTTTT.

V gene TRBV2 combines with J gene TRBJ2-4; 8 positions match TRBD2. Germline V CDR1 and CDR2: SNHLY, FYNNEI. The length of the CDR3 is 15 residues. Trimming at V came to 3 bases and at J to 7 bases, leaving 8 bases not matched to a gene. The CDR3 protein is CASSDLGLASNIQYF. In DNA form, the CDR3 reads TGTGCCAGCAGTGATCTAGGACTAGCATCGAACATTCAGTACTTC.

The chain has TRBV27 and TRBJ1-5; D unclear. The CDR3 spans 14 residues. The V gene's germline CDR1 is MNHEY and CDR2 SMNVEV (reference sequence). Trimming shortened V by 6 bases and J by 2 bases, and 11 bases separated the two germline ends. The CDR3 DNA reads TGTGCCAGCAGCCCCCCAGGTGGCAATCAGCCCCAGCATTTT. Encoded protein: CASSPPGGNQPQHF.

This clone appeared a single time. The chain couples TRBV30 to TRBJ2-7, with D maybe TRBD2 (5 bases). CDR1 is GTSNPN, CDR2 SVGIG, per germline (reference sequence). V was trimmed by 5 bases and J by 3 bases, leaving 11 bases between them. This CDR3 is 12 amino acids long. The CDR3 protein is CAWQRKFYEQYF. CDR3 DNA sequence: TGTGCCTGGCAGCGGAAATTCTACGAGCAGTACTTC.

CDR3 sequence reads: CASSDLQGVDGYTF. The CDR3 DNA is TGTGCCAGCAGCGACTTACAGGGAGTGGATGGCTACACCTTC. This chain links TRBV2 with TRBJ1-2; perhaps TRBD1 as D (6 bases). Germline CDR1 SNHLY, CDR2 FYNNEI. V dropped 6 bases and J dropped 6 bases, with 17 bases sitting between them. This CDR3 is 14 amino acids long.

The chain employs TRBV19 and TRBJ1-2; a weak D match, TRBD1 (5 bases). V lost 1 base and J lost 6, with 18 bases in between. The germline CDR1 and CDR2 sequences are LNHDA and SQIVND (reference sequence). CDR3 size: 16 residues. For the CDR3, the DNA is TGTGCCAGTAGTATAGGGGGGGAAGGGGACCAGGATGGCTACACCTTC. It specifies CASSIGGEGDQDGYTF.

The chain combines TRBV24-1 with TRBJ1-5; D is undetermined. The V end was cut by 4 bases, the J end by 5 bases, with 5 bases between. Germline loops: CDR1 KGHDR, CDR2 SFDVKD. The CDR3 sequence is 12 residues long. The CDR3 reads CATSEGDQPQHF. The CDR3 coding sequence is TGTGCCACCAGTGAAGGTGATCAGCCCCAGCATTTT.

The genes are TRBV30 and TRBJ2-2; possible D gene TRBD2, 6 bases. Germline CDR1 GTSNPN, CDR2 SVGIG (reference sequence). The length of the CDR3 is 13 residues. Trimming shortened V by 6 bases and J by 5 bases, and 13 bases separated the two germline ends. Written as DNA, the CDR3 is TGTGCCTGTACTAGCTCGGGAACCGGGGAGCTGTTTTTT. Amino acid sequence: CACTSSGTGELFF.

The chain couples TRBV28 to TRBJ1-5; 7 bases match TRBD1. V gave up 6 bases and J gave up 9 bases; unmatched junction bases: 8. CDR3 length: 13 residues. Germline CDR1 MDHEN, CDR2 SYDVKM. CDR3 nucleotide sequence: TGTGCCAGCAGGGGGACAGTCCCGGGGCCCCAGCATTTT. It encodes CASRGTVPGPQHF.

This clone was seen once. The J gene is TRBJ1-1, the V gene TRBV12-3 or TRBV12-4; D ambiguous. The CDR3 totals 13 residues. Trimming pared 2 bases from V and 6 bases from J, leaving 10 bases between. CDR3 DNA sequence: TGTGCCAGCAGTTTAATCCGCTCTCCTGAAGCTTTCTTT. This gives the protein CASSLIRSPEAFF.